This T cell receptor (beta chain) is drawn from a study of blood T cell repertoires in COVID-19. The CDR3 runs to 12 residues. Germline CDR1 and CDR2: SGHDT and YYEEEE. The V gene lost 4 bases and the J gene lost 9 bases, with 11 bases spanning the gap. Sequenced by immunoSEQ multiplex PCR; TCRdb stores in-frame clones only, minus some. The sample gives under 20,000 clones, approximately 91% of which show up once; approximately 16% is in the top ten. This TCR derives from a human donor in a cohort sampled during active COVID-19. The sequenced material came from peripheral blood. The rearrangement uses TRBV5-6 and TRBJ1-5; D not resolved. This CDR3 is CASSLSLGPQHF. CDR3 bases: TGTGCCAGCAGCCTATCCCTCGGGCCCCAGCATTTT. The whole variable domain, filled in from reference TRBV5-6 and TRBJ1-5, reads DAGVTQSPTHLIKTRGQQVTLRCSPKSGHDTVSWYQQALGQGPQFIFQYYEEEERQRGNFPDRFSGHQFPNYSSELNVNALLLGDSALYLCASSLSLGPQHFGDGTRLSIL.